This T cell receptor (beta chain) was documented in a study of T cells in Graves' hyperthyroidism and ophthalmopathy. This CDR3 has 11 residues. Trimming pared 5 bases from V and 0 bases from J, leaving 4 bases between. Germline CDR1 is DFQATT and CDR2 is SNEGSKA (reference sequence). Points from the study as a whole: In the analysis, a 13 V-J model separated ophthalmopathy from stable hyperthyroidism. For ophthalmopathy, model prediction preceded onset by a median about 6 months.

TCR beta CDR3 regions were amplified from RNA. RT-PCR in the first round (using the HTBI primer set) targeted the TCR CDR3. One entry per CDR3 protein, called by TCRdb with MiXCR from the multiplex PCR reads. In the table there are about 570,000 distinct CDR3 sequences, about 43% of which are singletons. This clonotype was counted at least ten times. Its antigen is not known. The chain combines TRBV20-1 with TRBJ1-2; D gene uncertain. The sequenced sample was peripheral blood or thyroid tissue (not recorded which). The TCR sequence derives from an adult woman with Graves' disease, either hyperthyroidism or ophthalmopathy (not recorded which). In nucleotides, the CDR3 is TGCAGTGCTTACGCTAACTATGGCTACACCTTC. This gives the protein CSAYANYGYTF.